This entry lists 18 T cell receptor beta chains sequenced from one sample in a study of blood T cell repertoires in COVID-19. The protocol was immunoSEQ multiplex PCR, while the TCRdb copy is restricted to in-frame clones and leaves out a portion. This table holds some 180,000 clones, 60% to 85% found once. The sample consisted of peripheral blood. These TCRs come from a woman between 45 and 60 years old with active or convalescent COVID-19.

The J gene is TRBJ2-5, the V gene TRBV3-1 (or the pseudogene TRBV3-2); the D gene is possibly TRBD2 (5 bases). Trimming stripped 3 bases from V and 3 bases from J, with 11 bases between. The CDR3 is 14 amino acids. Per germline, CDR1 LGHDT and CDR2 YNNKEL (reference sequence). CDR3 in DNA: TGTGCCAGCAGCCATTTAGGACTCAAAGAGACCCAGTACTTC. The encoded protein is CASSHLGLKETQYF.

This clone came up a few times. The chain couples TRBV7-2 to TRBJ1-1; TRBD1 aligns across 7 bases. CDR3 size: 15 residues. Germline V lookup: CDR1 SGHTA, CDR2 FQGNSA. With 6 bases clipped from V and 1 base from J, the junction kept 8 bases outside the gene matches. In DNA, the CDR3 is TGTGCCAGCAGGGGGAGGACAGGACCGAACACTGAAGCTTTCTTT. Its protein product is CASRGRTGPNTEAFF.

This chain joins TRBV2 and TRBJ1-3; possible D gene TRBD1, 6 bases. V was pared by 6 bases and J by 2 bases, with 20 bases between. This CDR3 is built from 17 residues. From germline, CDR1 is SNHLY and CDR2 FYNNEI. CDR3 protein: CASSAEGHSATGNTIYF. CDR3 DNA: TGTGCCAGCAGCGCAGAGGGACATTCGGCGACTGGAAACACCATATATTTT. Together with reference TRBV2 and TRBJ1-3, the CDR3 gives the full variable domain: EPEVTQTPSHQVTQMGQEVILRCVPISNHLYFYWYRQILGQKVEFLVSFYNNEISEKSEIFDDQFSVERPDGSNFTLKIRSTKLEDSAMYFCASSAEGHSATGNTIYFGEGSWLTVV.

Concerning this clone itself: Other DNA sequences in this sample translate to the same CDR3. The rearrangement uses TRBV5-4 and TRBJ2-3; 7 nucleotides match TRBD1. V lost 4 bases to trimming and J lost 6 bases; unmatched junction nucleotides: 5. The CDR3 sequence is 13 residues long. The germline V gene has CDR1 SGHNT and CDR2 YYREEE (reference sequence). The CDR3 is CASSLEGADTQYF. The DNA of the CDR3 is TGTGCCAGCAGCCTAGAGGGGGCTGATACGCAGTATTTT.

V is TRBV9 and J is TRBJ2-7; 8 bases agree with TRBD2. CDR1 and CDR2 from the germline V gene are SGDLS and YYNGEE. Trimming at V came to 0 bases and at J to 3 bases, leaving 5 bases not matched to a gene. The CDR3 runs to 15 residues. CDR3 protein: CASSVGDSGNYEQYF. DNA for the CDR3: TGTGCCAGCAGCGTAGGCGATAGCGGGAACTACGAGCAGTACTTC.

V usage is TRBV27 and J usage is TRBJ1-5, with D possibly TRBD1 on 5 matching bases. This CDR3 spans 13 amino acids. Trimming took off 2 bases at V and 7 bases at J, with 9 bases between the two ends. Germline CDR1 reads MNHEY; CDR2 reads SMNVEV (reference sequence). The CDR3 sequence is CASSLVRGQPQHF. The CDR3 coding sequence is TGTGCCAGCAGTTTAGTTAGGGGACAGCCCCAGCATTTT.

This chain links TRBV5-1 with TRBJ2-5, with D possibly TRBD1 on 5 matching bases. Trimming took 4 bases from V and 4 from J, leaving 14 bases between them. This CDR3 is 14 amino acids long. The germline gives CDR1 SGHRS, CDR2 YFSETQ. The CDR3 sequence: CASSPGGAAETQYF. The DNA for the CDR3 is TGCGCCAGCAGCCCGGGTGGGGCTGCAGAGACCCAGTACTTC.

As DNA, the CDR3 is TGTGCCAGCAGTTACTCGGGCCGAAGCGGAAACAATGAGCAGTTCTTC. Its protein is CASSYSGRSGNNEQFF. The chain has TRBV6-5 and TRBJ2-1; D possibly corresponds to TRBD2 (5 bases). V gave up 0 bases and J gave up 5 bases, with 14 bases separating them. The CDR3 is made up of 16 amino acids. Per germline, CDR1 MNHEY and CDR2 SVGAGI.

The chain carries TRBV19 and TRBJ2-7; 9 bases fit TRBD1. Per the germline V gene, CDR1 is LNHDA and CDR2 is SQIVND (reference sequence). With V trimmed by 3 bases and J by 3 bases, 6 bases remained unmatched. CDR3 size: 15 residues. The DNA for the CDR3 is TGTGCCAGTAGTATCGAGGGACAGGGCAGCTACGAGCAGTACTTC. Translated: CASSIEGQGSYEQYF.

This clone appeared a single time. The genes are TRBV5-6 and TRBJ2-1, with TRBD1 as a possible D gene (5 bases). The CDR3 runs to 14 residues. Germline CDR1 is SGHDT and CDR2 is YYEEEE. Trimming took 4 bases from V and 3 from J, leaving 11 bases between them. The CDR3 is CASSPAGNYNEQFF. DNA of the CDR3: TGTGCCAGCAGCCCGGCAGGGAACTACAATGAGCAGTTCTTC.

The CDR3 coding sequence is TGTGCCAGCAGCCGAATTTGGACTAGCGGTGGGGGGGAGCTGTTTTTT. This sequence encodes CASSRIWTSGGGELFF. This chain uses TRBV11-2 with TRBJ2-2; 10 nucleotides align to TRBD2. Germline V lookup: CDR1 SGHAT, CDR2 FQNNGV. Trimming at V came to 5 bases and at J to 8 bases, leaving 11 bases not matched to a gene. There are 16 residues in the CDR3.

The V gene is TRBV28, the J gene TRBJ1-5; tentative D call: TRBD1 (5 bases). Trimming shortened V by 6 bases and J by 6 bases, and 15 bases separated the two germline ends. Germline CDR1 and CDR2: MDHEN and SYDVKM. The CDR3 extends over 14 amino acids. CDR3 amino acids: CASRNGGRIQPQHF. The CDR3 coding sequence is TGTGCCAGCAGGAACGGGGGGAGGATTCAGCCCCAGCATTTT.

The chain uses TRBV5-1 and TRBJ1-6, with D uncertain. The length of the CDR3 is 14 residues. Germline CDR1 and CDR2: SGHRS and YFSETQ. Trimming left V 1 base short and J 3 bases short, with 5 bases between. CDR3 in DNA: TGCGCCAGCAGCTTGTCTTTCTATAATTCACCCCTCCACTTT. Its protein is CASSLSFYNSPLHF. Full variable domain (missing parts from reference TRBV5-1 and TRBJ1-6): KAGVTQTPRYLIKTRGQQVTLSCSPISGHRSVSWYQQTPGQGLQFLFEYFSETQRNKGNFPGRFSGRQFSNSRSEMNVSTLELGDSALYLCASSLSFYNSPLHFGNGTRLTVT.

For the CDR3, the DNA is TGTGCCAGCAGTCAGGGGTCTAGTGGCTACACCTTC. Residues: CASSQGSSGYTF. This chain joins TRBV5-6 and TRBJ1-2; D is perhaps TRBD1 (6 bases). This CDR3 region has 12 residues. Germline V gene data show CDR1 as SGHDT and CDR2 as YYEEEE. V was clipped by 5 bases and J by 7 bases, with 12 bases between them.

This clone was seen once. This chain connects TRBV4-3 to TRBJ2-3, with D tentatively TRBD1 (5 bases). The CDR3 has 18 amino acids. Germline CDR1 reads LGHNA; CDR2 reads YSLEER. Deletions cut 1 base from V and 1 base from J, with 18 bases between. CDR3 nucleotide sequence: TGCGCCAGCAGCCAAGTTTTAGGGGTTTCTTTCCGCACAGATACGCAGTATTTT. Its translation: CASSQVLGVSFRTDTQYF.

CDR3 nucleotide sequence: TGCGCCAGCAGGATTAGCGGGAGAAACACCGGGGAGCTGTTTTTT. It is translated as CASRISGRNTGELFF. V is TRBV23-1 and J is TRBJ2-2; 9 bases map to TRBD2. TRBV23-1 is known as an ORF, though its function is uncertain. V lost 6 bases to trimming and J lost 2 bases; unmatched junction nucleotides: 4. This CDR3 has 15 residues.

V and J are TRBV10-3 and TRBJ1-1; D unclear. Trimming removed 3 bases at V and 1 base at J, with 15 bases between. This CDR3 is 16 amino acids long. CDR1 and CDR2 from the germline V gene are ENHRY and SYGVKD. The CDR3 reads CAISDRVGIGNTEAFF. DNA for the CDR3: TGTGCCATCAGTGACCGAGTCGGGATCGGGAACACTGAAGCTTTCTTT.

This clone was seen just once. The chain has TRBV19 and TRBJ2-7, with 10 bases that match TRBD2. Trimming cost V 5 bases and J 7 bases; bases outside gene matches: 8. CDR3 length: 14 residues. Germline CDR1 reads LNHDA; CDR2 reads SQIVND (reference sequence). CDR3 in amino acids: CASSPYSTSGEQYF. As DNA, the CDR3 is TGTGCCAGTAGTCCCTACTCGACTAGCGGGGAGCAGTACTTC.